This entry lists 32 T cell receptor beta chains sequenced from one sample in a study of metastatic and nonmetastatic thyroid tumors. TCRdb re-processed the PCR reads through MiXCR. The data hold tens of thousands of clones, with about 25% observed a single time. Prior to thyroid surgery, none of the patients had received any treatment. The sample consisted of blood. All receptors derive from a female donor with papillary thyroid cancer or a benign thyroid nodule (not recorded which). Some clones in this sample may be carry-over from other donors' samples.

This clone was counted at least ten times. The V and J genes are TRBV20-1 and TRBJ2-7; 10 bases fit TRBD2. The CDR3 extends over 17 amino acids. Germline V gene lookup returns CDR1 DFQATT and CDR2 SNEGSKA (reference sequence). J lost 3 bases, V lost 0 bases, and 11 bases had no gene match. The CDR3 spells CSARDPRLAGAIYEQYF. CDR3 nucleotides: TGCAGTGCTAGAGATCCACGGCTAGCGGGAGCGATCTACGAGCAGTACTTC.

Of note for this clone: Mismatch with germline at one junction end may stem from a read error. This rearrangement joins TRBV6-4 to TRBJ2-2; D is perhaps TRBD1 or TRBD2 (5 bases each). The CDR3 runs to 16 residues. CDR1 is MRHNA, CDR2 SNTAGT, per germline. The CDR3 DNA reads as TGTGCCAGCAGTTTCGCCGGGGACCTAAACACCGGGGAGCTGTTATTT. This translates into CASSFAGDLNTGELLF.

The V and J genes are TRBV6-2 or TRBV6-3 and TRBJ2-7; 10 bases align to TRBD2. From germline, CDR1 is MNHEY and CDR2 SVGEGT. CDR3 length: 13 residues. V shed 8 bases and J 12 bases; nucleotides not matched to a gene: 13. CDR3: CASLASGSLNVYF. DNA for the CDR3: TGTGCCAGCCTTGCTAGCGGGAGCCTTAATGTGTACTTC.

Of note for this clone: It may be a read error: a sequence one base away is much more abundant. The chain employs TRBV11-1 and TRBJ2-3; no clear D gene. This CDR3 is built from 13 residues. Germline V gene lookup returns CDR1 SGHAT and CDR2 FQDESV (reference sequence). Written as DNA, the CDR3 is TGTGCCAGCGGCTTGCTAATCACAGATACGCAGTATTTT. As protein: CASGLLITDTQYF.

The CDR3 DNA sequence: TGTGCCTGTAGCCAGGGGTCGGGGACACCCCTCCACTTT. Amino acid sequence: CACSQGSGTPLHF. The chain carries TRBV30 and TRBJ1-6, with D possibly TRBD1 on 6 matching bases. In germline, CDR1 is GTSNPN, CDR2 SVGIG (reference sequence). This CDR3 has 13 amino acids. Trimming pared 6 bases from V and 11 bases from J, leaving 17 bases between.

With regard to this clone: Other DNA sequences within the sample encode an identical CDR3. CDR3 nucleotide sequence: TGTGCCTGGAGTGTTAGAGGGTACGAGCAGTACTTC. Translating it yields CAWSVRGYEQYF. The genes are TRBV30 and TRBJ2-7; possibly TRBD2 for D (5 bases). The V end lost 0 bases, the J end lost 4 bases, and 7 bases lay between the germline ends. CDR1 is GTSNPN, CDR2 SVGIG, per germline (reference sequence). This CDR3 has 12 residues.

At least ten counts were recorded for this clone. The chain is built from TRBV9 and TRBJ2-3, with unresolved D. The V end lost 4 bases, the J end lost 5 bases, and 17 bases lay between the germline ends. The CDR3 covers 15 residues. Germline lookup yields CDR1 SGDLS and CDR2 YYNGEE. CDR3 DNA: TGTGCCAGCAGCCCGTCATCGGGTTTGGGAGATACGCAGTATTTT. Amino acids: CASSPSSGLGDTQYF.

This clone was counted many times. This sequence joins TRBV24-1 and TRBJ1-2; D is perhaps TRBD1 (6 bases). Deletions cut 4 bases from V and 4 bases from J, with 15 bases between. In germline, CDR1 is KGHDR, CDR2 SFDVKD. The CDR3 consists of 15 residues. The CDR3 nucleotides are TGTGCCACCAGTGAGCCTGGACAGTCTTTCTATGGCTACACCTTC. It specifies CATSEPGQSFYGYTF.

This clone was detected many times. The chain uses TRBV12-3 or TRBV12-4 and TRBJ2-5; TRBD2 might be the D (6 bases). The V and J ends lost 3 bases and 5 bases respectively, with 13 bases between them. The CDR3 length is 14 residues. CDR3 sequence: CASSLAGSRETQYF. The CDR3 DNA reads TGTGCCAGCAGTTTGGCGGGATCCCGCGAGACCCAGTACTTC.

Comment on this clone: One end of the junction varies from germline; a read error may be responsible. This chain uses TRBV28 with TRBJ2-5; unclear D gene. This CDR3 is built from 14 residues. Germline V gives CDR1 MDHEN, CDR2 SYDVKM. The CDR3: CATSLSSHRETQYF. The CDR3 DNA reads TGTGCCACCAGTTTGTCCTCCCACAGAGAGACCCAGTACTTC.

This clone showed up just a few times. One end of the junction fails to match germline, which may point to a read error. This chain uses TRBV27 with TRBJ1-1, with TRBD1 identical over 12 bases. CDR1 is MNHEY, CDR2 SMNVEV, per germline (reference sequence). The CDR3 extends over 17 amino acids. The CDR3 loop is CASREWDRGLLNTGALF. The CDR3 bases are TGTGCCAGCAGGGAATGGGACAGGGGGCTTCTGAACACTGGAGCTTTATTT.

This chain joins TRBV7-2 and TRBJ1-5; 7 nucleotides align to TRBD1. Germline V gene lookup returns CDR1 SGHTA and CDR2 FQGNSA. The CDR3 totals 13 residues. The V and J ends lost 1 base and 11 bases, in that order; junction bases with no gene match: 5. The CDR3 nucleotides read TGTGCCAGCAGCTTAGGACAGGGAGGTTCCCAGCATTTT. This gives the protein CASSLGQGGSQHF.

About this clone itself: Since a much larger clone is just one base distant, this may be a read error. The V and J genes are TRBV6-2 or TRBV6-3 and TRBJ1-2; D is uncertain. CDR1 is MNHEY and CDR2 is SVGEGT in the germline V gene. The length of the CDR3 is 16 residues. The ends were cut back, 6 bases at V and 6 bases at J, with 23 bases in the middle. The CDR3 sequence is CASSSSSVGSADGYTF. CDR3 DNA: TGTGCCAGCAGCTCGTCCTCCGTCGGAAGCGCTGATGGCTACACCTTC.

By share of the sample, this clone is medium-sized (0.01 to 0.1%). The chain employs TRBV28 and TRBJ2-2; D possibly uses TRBD1 or TRBD2 (5 bases each). CDR1 is MDHEN, CDR2 SYDVKM, per germline. The ends were cut back, 8 bases at V and 4 bases at J, with 5 bases in the middle. CDR3 length equals 11 residues. CDR3 sequence: CASGGTGELFF. DNA of the CDR3: TGTGCCAGCGGGGGCACCGGGGAGCTGTTTTTT.

The J gene is TRBJ2-1, the V gene TRBV6-1, with D perhaps TRBD1 (6 bases). V shed 7 bases and J shed 7 bases, with 11 bases lying between them. This CDR3 contains 12 residues. The V gene's germline CDR1 is MNHNS and CDR2 SASEGT. The CDR3 loop reads CASIWGRNEQFF. CDR3 sequence (DNA): TGTGCCAGCATCTGGGGGCGGAATGAGCAGTTCTTC.

This clone was observed a handful of times. The V and J genes are TRBV5-1 and TRBJ1-2, with D maybe TRBD1 (5 bases). Germline CDR1 and CDR2: SGHRS and YFSETQ. This CDR3 spans 16 amino acids. V dropped 4 bases and J dropped 4 bases, with 20 bases sitting between them. The CDR3 sequence is CASSPTGGGWSYGYTF. The CDR3 region has the DNA TGCGCCAGCAGCCCCACGGGGGGTGGATGGAGCTATGGCTACACCTTC.

The genes are TRBV3-1 and TRBJ1-2; D may be TRBD1 (5 bases). CDR1 and CDR2 (germline): LGHDT, YNNKEL (reference sequence). This CDR3 region has 12 residues. V was shortened by 4 bases and J by 8 bases, with 11 bases between the two germline ends. This CDR3 is CASSRSGRGYTF. The CDR3 nucleotides are TGTGCCAGCAGCCGGTCAGGGCGCGGCTACACCTTC. Full variable domain (outside the CDR3, taken from reference TRBV3-1 and TRBJ1-2): DTAVSQTPKYLVTQMGNDKSIKCEQNLGHDTMYWYKQDSKKFLKIMFSYNNKELIINETVPNRFSPKSPDKAHLNLHINSLELGDSAVYFCASSRSGRGYTFGSGTRLTVV.

This clone was counted ten times or more. The chain recombines TRBV19 with TRBJ2-2, with 12 positions matching TRBD2. This CDR3 spans 18 amino acids. From germline, CDR1 is LNHDA and CDR2 SQIVND (reference sequence). V shed 5 bases, J shed 1 base, and the junction held 8 bases outside the gene matches. This CDR3 reads CASSPHAGLAGNTGELFF. DNA for the CDR3: TGTGCCAGTAGTCCCCACGCGGGACTAGCGGGGAACACCGGGGAGCTGTTTTTT.

In this sample, this clone turned up a few times. This chain joins TRBV27 and TRBJ2-7; 8 bases line up with TRBD2. V shed 7 bases, J shed 3 bases, and the junction held 11 bases outside the gene matches. This CDR3 comprises 15 residues. CDR1 and CDR2 (germline): MNHEY, SMNVEV (reference sequence). The CDR3 reads CASNTGGGRIYEQYF. The CDR3 DNA reads as TGTGCCAGCAACACGGGGGGGGGCAGGATCTACGAGCAGTACTTC.

This clone appeared a few times. The chain couples TRBV27 to TRBJ1-6, with unresolved D. The CDR3 extends over 11 amino acids. CDR1 is MNHEY and CDR2 is SMNVEV in the germline V gene (reference sequence). Trimming left V 7 bases short and J 9 bases short, with 7 bases between. CDR3 in DNA: TGTGCCAGCATTGTCATTTCACCCCTCCACTTT. Protein sequence: CASIVISPLHF.

The chain joins TRBV5-1 to TRBJ1-2; TRBD1 might be the D (5 bases). V was cut by 4 bases and J by 5 bases, with 12 bases left in between. The CDR3 is 13 residues long. Germline V gene data show CDR1 as SGHRS and CDR2 as YFSETQ. The CDR3 bases are TGCGCCAGCAGCCCCGGAGAGGGGTATGGCTACACCTTC. It encodes CASSPGEGYGYTF.

This clone is classed as medium-sized. The V gene is TRBV6-1, the J gene TRBJ2-3; D unresolved. With 2 bases removed from V and 2 bases from J, the gap between germline ends came to 8 bases. Germline V gives CDR1 MNHNS, CDR2 SASEGT. The CDR3 has 14 amino acids. CDR3 protein: CASSEQQYTDTQYF. In DNA form, the CDR3 reads TGTGCCAGCAGTGAACAACAGTACACAGATACGCAGTATTTT.

This clone showed up many times. The chain has TRBV29-1 and TRBJ2-5; the D gene is possibly TRBD2 (6 bases). V gave up 7 bases and J gave up 4 bases, with 13 bases separating them. CDR3 length equals 12 residues. The germline gives CDR1 SQVTM, CDR2 ANQGSEA. For the CDR3, the DNA is TGCAGCGCCCGGGAGAGGGGAGAGACCCAGTACTTC. Its translation: CSARERGETQYF.

This clone has more than one count but fewer than ten. The chain employs TRBV18 and TRBJ1-2; TRBD1 might be the D (6 bases). Between the trimmed V and J ends, which lost 3 bases and 12 bases, there was a span of 14 bases. This CDR3 has 12 amino acids. CDR1 is KGHSH and CDR2 is LQKENI in the germline V gene. The CDR3 DNA sequence: TGTGCCAGCTCACCTTTACAGGGAACGGACACCTTC. It encodes CASSPLQGTDTF.

At least ten counts were recorded for this clone. The genes are TRBV28 and TRBJ2-3, with 7 bases that match TRBD2. Germline CDR1 MDHEN, CDR2 SYDVKM. Trimming removed 3 bases from V and 3 bases from J; junction bases left unmatched: 6. The CDR3 length is 15 residues. The CDR3 here is CASSFGGRGTDTQYF. The CDR3 coding sequence is TGTGCCAGCAGTTTCGGCGGGAGAGGGACAGATACGCAGTATTTT.

V usage is TRBV2 and J usage is TRBJ2-7; no clear D gene. There are 11 residues in the CDR3. V gave up 4 bases and J gave up 6 bases, with 7 bases separating them. In germline, CDR1 is SNHLY, CDR2 FYNNEI. The CDR3 reads CASSGMLEQYV. DNA of the CDR3: TGTGCCAGCAGTGGAATGCTCGAGCAGTACGTC.

The CDR3 spells CASRLGGGTGLTPLHF. The CDR3 DNA follows: TGTGCCAGCAGACTAGGAGGGGGGACGGGTTTAACACCCCTCCACTTT. The chain has TRBV7-8 and TRBJ1-6; D is possibly TRBD1 (6 bases). CDR1 is SGHVS, CDR2 FQNEAQ, per germline. V was pared by 6 bases and J by 11 bases, with 23 bases between. The length of the CDR3 is 16 residues.

This clone was found many times. The genes are TRBV18 and TRBJ1-3; tentatively, D is TRBD1 (6 bases). This CDR3 is 16 amino acids long. Germline-derived CDR1 and CDR2 are KGHSH and LQKENI. The ends were cut back, 3 bases at V and 0 bases at J, with 12 bases in the middle. The CDR3 loop is CASSPRGRDSGNTIYF. The CDR3 region has the DNA TGTGCCAGCTCACCCAGGGGCCGAGACTCTGGAAACACCATATATTTT.

This clone was found a few times. V gene TRBV29-1 combines with J gene TRBJ1-2; the match to TRBD1 covers 11 bases. J was trimmed by 4 bases and V by 0 bases; bases with no gene match: 4. Germline CDR1 SQVTM, CDR2 ANQGSEA. CDR3 size: 15 residues. The chain's CDR3 is CSVEDLDRGLYGYTF. CDR3 bases: TGCAGCGTTGAAGATTTGGACAGGGGGCTCTATGGCTACACCTTC.

This clone is medium-sized within its sample. The chain combines TRBV20-1 with TRBJ2-1; TRBD2 is a possible D gene (6 bases). Germline V gene sequence: CDR1 DFQATT, CDR2 SNEGSKA (reference sequence). V lost 0 bases to trimming and J lost 10 bases, with 16 bases between them. The length of the CDR3 is 14 residues. CDR3 sequence reads: CSARDHQEGEEQFF. For the CDR3, the DNA is TGCAGTGCTAGAGACCATCAGGAGGGAGAGGAGCAGTTCTTC.

The chain is built from TRBV11-2 and TRBJ2-3; a weak D match, TRBD2 (5 bases). The CDR3 has 12 residues. Trimming left V 0 bases short and J 9 bases short, with 7 bases between. Germline V gene sequence: CDR1 SGHAT, CDR2 FQNNGV. CDR3 sequence (DNA): TGTGCCAGCAGCTTAGACGGGAAAACGCAGTATTTT. Translating it yields CASSLDGKTQYF.

This clone was recorded many times. This sequence joins TRBV29-1 and TRBJ2-3; 11 bases align to TRBD2. V was pared by 7 bases and J by 0 bases, with 15 bases of the junction left unmatched. The CDR3 runs 18 residues. Germline lookup yields CDR1 SQVTM and CDR2 ANQGSEA. The CDR3 DNA is TGCAGCGGTCGAAGCCTAGCGGGAGGACCTACTAGCACAGATACGCAGTATTTT. Translated, it gives CSGRSLAGGPTSTDTQYF.